This T cell receptor (beta chain) was sequenced for a study of blood T cell repertoires in COVID-19. Turning to the study itself: PBMCs, B-cell-depleted T cells, or T cells provided the cDNA or gDNA that made up the material.

Assay: immunoSEQ multiplex PCR; the TCRdb copy retains only in-frame clones and omits some. The sample carries about 180,000 clones, approximately 90% recorded once. Germline V gene sequence: CDR1 SNHLY, CDR2 FYNNEI. This CDR3 region has 15 residues. V trimming: 8 bases; J trimming: 0 bases; junction bases outside the gene matches: 4. The rearrangement uses TRBV2 and TRBJ1-3, with 10 bases aligning to TRBD1. The source is a woman in her seventies with COVID-19, enrolled during active disease. Sequencing used peripheral blood. This CDR3 reads CASGQGGISGNTIYF. The DNA of the CDR3 is TGTGCCAGCGGACAGGGGGGAATCTCTGGAAACACCATATATTTT.